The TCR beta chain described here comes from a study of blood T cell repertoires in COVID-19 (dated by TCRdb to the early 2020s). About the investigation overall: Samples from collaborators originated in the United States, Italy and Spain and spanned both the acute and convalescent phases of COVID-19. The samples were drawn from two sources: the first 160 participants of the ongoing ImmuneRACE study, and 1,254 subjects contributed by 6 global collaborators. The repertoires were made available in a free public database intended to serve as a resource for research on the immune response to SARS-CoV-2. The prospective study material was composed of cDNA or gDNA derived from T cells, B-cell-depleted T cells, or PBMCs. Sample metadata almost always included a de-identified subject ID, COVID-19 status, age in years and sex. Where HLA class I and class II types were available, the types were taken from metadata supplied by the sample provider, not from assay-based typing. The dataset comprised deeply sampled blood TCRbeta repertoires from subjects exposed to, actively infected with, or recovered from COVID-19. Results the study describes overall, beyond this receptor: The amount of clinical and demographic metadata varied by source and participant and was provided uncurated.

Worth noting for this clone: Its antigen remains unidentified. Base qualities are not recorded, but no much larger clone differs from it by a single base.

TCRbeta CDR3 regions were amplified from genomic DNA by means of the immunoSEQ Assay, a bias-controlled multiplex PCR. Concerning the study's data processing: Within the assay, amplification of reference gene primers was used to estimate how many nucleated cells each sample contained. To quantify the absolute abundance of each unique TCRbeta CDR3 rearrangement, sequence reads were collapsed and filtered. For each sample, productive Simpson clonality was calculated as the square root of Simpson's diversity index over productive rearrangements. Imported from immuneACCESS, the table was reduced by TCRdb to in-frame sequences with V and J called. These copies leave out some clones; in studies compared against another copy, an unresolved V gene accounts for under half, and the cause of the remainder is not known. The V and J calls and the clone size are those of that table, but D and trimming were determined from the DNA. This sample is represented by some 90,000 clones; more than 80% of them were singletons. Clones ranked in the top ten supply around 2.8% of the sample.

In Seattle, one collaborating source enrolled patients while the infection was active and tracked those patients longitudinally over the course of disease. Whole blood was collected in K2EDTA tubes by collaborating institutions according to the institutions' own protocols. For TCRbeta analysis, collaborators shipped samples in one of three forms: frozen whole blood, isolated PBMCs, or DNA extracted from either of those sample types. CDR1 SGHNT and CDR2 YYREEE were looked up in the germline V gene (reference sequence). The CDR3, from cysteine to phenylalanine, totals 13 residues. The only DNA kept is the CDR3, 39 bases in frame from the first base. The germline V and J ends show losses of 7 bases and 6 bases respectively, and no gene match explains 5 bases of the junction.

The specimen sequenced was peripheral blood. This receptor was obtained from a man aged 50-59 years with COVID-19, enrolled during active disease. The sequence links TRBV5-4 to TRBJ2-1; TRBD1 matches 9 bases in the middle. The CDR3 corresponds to CASPGQGTNEQFF. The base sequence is TGTGCCAGCCCGGGACAGGGTACCAATGAGCAGTTCTTC.